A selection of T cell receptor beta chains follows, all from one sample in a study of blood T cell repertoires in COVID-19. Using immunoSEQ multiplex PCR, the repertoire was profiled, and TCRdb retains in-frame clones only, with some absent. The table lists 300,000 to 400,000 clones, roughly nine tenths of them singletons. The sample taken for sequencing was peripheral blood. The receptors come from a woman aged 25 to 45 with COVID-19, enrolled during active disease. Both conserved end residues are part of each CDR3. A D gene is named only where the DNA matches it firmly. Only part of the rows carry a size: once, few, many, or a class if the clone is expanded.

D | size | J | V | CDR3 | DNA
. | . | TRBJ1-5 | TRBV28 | CASSLSPGDQPQHF | TGTGCCAGCAGTTTATCCCCGGGGGATCAGCCCCAGCATTTT
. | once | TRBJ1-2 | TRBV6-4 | CASSAGAANYGYTF | TGTGCCAGCAGTGCAGGGGCAGCTAACTATGGCTACACCTTC
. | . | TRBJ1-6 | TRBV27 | CASSLGRGGSPLHF | TGTGCCAGCAGTTTAGGGAGGGGAGGATCACCCCTCCACTTT
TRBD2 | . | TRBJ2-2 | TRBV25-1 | CASSQLSIGGAGELFF | TGTGCCAGCAGCCAACTATCCATCGGGGGGGCCGGGGAGCTGTTTTTT
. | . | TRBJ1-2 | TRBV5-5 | CASSPDRYGYTF | TGTGCCAGCAGCCCGGACAGATATGGCTACACCTTC
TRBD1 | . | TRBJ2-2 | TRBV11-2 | CASSLGTGGDTGELFF | TGTGCCAGCAGCTTGGGGACAGGGGGTGACACCGGGGAGCTGTTTTTT
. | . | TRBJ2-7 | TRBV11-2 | CASSPPRGTEQYF | TGTGCCAGCAGCCCCCCTCGGGGGACCGAGCAGTACTTC
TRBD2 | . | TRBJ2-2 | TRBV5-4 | CASTPGRAYTGELFF | TGTGCCAGCACCCCCGGGAGGGCTTACACCGGGGAGCTGTTTTTT
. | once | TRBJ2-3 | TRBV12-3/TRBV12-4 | CASSPHTDTQYF | TGTGCCAGCAGTCCCCACACAGATACGCAGTATTTT
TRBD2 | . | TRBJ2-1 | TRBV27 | CASSRGLAGYNEQFF | TGTGCCAGCAGCCGGGGACTAGCGGGATACAATGAGCAGTTCTTC
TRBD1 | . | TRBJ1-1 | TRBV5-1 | CASSAGQGGNTEAFF | TGCGCCAGCAGCGCAGGACAGGGGGGGAACACTGAAGCTTTCTTT
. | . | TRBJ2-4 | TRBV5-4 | CASSPPEENIQYF | TGTGCCAGCAGCCCTCCCGAGGAGAACATTCAGTACTTC
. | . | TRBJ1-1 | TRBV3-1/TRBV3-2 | CASSQEGRGGEAFF | TGTGCCAGCAGCCAAGAAGGGAGAGGGGGTGAAGCTTTCTTT
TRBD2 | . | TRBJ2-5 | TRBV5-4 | CASSNSGGSGETQYF | TGTGCCAGCAGCAACTCAGGCGGGAGCGGAGAGACCCAGTACTTC
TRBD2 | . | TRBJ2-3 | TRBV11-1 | CASSLLLAADTQYF | TGTGCCAGCAGCTTACTGCTAGCGGCAGATACGCAGTATTTT
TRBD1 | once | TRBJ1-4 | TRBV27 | CASSLQGASEKLFF | TGTGCCAGCAGTCTACAGGGGGCAAGTGAAAAACTGTTTTTT
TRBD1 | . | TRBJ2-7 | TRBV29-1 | CSARGTGSYEQYF | TGCAGCGCCCGGGGGACAGGCTCCTACGAGCAGTACTTC
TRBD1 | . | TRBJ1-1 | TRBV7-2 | CASSLGGQTEAFF | TGTGCCAGCAGCTTAGGGGGACAGACTGAAGCTTTCTTT
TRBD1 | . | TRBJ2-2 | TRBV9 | CASSDPKQGSTGELFF | TGTGCCAGCAGCGACCCAAAACAGGGGTCCACCGGGGAGCTGTTTTTT
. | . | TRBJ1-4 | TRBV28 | CAGQSRATNEKLFF | TGTGCCGGTCAAAGCAGGGCAACTAATGAAAAACTGTTTTTT
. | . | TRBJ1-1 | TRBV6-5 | CASSPHPGGLDEAFF | TGTGCCAGCAGTCCCCACCCGGGGGGCTTAGATGAAGCTTTCTTT
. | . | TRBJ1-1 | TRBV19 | CASSYRASAEAFF | TGTGCCAGTAGCTACAGGGCGTCGGCTGAAGCTTTCTTT
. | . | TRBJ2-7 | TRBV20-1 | CSASRWEASYEQYF | TGCAGTGCTAGTAGGTGGGAGGCCTCCTACGAGCAGTACTTC
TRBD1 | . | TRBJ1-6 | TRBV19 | CASSGQGNSPLHF | TGTGCCAGTAGTGGACAGGGTAATTCACCCCTCCACTTT
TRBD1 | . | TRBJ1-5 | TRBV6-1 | CASSEAAGGHQPQHF | TGTGCCAGCAGTGAAGCAGCAGGGGGGCATCAGCCCCAGCATTTT
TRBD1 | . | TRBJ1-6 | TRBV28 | CASSLGQGNSPLHF | TGTGCCAGCAGTTTGGGACAGGGGAATTCACCCCTCCACTTT
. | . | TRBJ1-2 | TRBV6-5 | CASSNPQGANYGYTF | TGTGCCAGCAGTAACCCACAGGGAGCCAACTATGGCTACACCTTC
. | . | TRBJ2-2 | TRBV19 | CASSGNTGELFF | TGTGCCAGTAGCGGGAACACCGGGGAGCTGTTTTTT
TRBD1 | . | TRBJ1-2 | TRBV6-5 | CASSETGGFAGYTF | TGTGCCAGTTCAGAGACAGGGGGCTTTGCTGGCTACACCTTC
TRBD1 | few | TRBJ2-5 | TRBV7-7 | CASSIGTGNQETQYF | TGTGCCAGCAGCATAGGGACAGGGAACCAAGAGACCCAGTACTTC
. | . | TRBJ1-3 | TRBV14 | CASSRGYASGNTIYF | TGTGCCAGCAGTCGCGGATACGCCTCTGGAAACACCATATATTTT
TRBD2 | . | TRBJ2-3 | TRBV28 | CASSFGDYAQYF | TGTGCCAGCAGTTTTGGGGACTATGCGCAGTATTTT
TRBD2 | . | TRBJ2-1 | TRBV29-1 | CSVTGLAGGLNEQFF | TGCAGCGTTACTGGACTAGCGGGAGGGTTAAATGAGCAGTTCTTC
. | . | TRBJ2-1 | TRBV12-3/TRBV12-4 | CASSFGPDNEQFF | TGTGCCAGCAGTTTTGGGCCAGACAATGAGCAGTTCTTC
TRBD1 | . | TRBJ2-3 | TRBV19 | CASSIRGQGPTDTQYF | TGTGCCAGTAGTATACGCGGACAGGGCCCCACAGATACGCAGTATTTT
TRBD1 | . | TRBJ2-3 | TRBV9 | CASSGTGTSTDTQYF | TGTGCCAGCAGCGGGACAGGGACTAGCACAGATACGCAGTATTTT
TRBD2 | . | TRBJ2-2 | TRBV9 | CASSILAGGPTGELFF | TGTGCCAGCAGCATCCTAGCGGGAGGGCCTACCGGGGAGCTGTTTTTT
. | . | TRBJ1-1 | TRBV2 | CASSLRVLEAFF | TGTGCCAGCAGTTTGAGGGTCCTTGAGGCTTTCTTT
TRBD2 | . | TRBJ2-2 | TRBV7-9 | CASSLSAGRDTGELFF | TGTGCCAGCAGCTTGAGTGCAGGGAGGGACACCGGGGAGCTGTTTTTT
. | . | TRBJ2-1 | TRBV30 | CAWRRTVRQFF | TGTGCCTGGAGGAGAACAGTCCGGCAGTTCTTC
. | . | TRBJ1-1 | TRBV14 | CASSLVQGGRTEAFF | TGTGCCAGCAGCCTGGTACAAGGAGGACGGACTGAAGCTTTCTTT
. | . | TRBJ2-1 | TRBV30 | CAWRRLVTNEQFF | TGTGCCTGGAGGAGACTAGTTACCAATGAGCAGTTCTTC
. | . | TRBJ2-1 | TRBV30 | CAWSVRGDEQFF | TGTGCCTGGAGTGTACGAGGAGATGAGCAGTTCTTC
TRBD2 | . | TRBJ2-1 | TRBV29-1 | CSVERRGSPGEQFF | TGCAGCGTTGAAAGGCGCGGGAGCCCAGGGGAGCAGTTCTTC
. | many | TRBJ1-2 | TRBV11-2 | CASSPDLRAGSYGYTF | TGTGCCAGCAGCCCGGACCTACGGGCAGGGTCCTATGGCTACACCTTC